The clone carrying this T cell receptor (beta chain) has a handful of counts. Its matching antigen is unknown. Unmatched junction bases numbered 6, after V lost 5 bases and J lost 4 bases. Germline-derived CDR1 and CDR2 are MNHEY and SVGAGI. CDR3 size: 14 residues. From blood, roughly 220-550 ng of genomic DNA served as TRB template. Multiplex PCR with BIOMED2 TRB-A/B primer pools amplified TRB rearrangements. TCRdb fed the multiplex PCR reads into MiXCR, producing one record per CDR3 protein. The table has fewer than 20,000 distinct CDR3 sequences, 35% to 40% seen once; the top ten hold 16%. The entry originates in a study of T and B cells in COVID-19 patients. The overall study: Blood was sampled from COVID-19 patients who were either actively infected or recovered. Active-infection patients were older, median roughly 70 years, than recovered patients, median approximately 36 years. Broader study findings: Symptomatic-phase blood samples from mildly ill patients and early samples from severe cases were scarce.

This clonotype originated in a human donor with active COVID-19. The sequenced sample was blood. V and J are TRBV6-5 and TRBJ1-2, with 8 bases lining up with TRBD1. The CDR3: CASSPAGGGYGYTF. The CDR3 nucleotides read TGTGCCAGCAGTCCGGCAGGGGGCGGCTATGGCTACACCTTC.